This T cell receptor beta chain was found in a study of T-cell memory formation after mild COVID-19. Study-wide results and limits: Among CD4+ contracting clones, most were CM and EM, and CD8+ ones EMRA. CD4+ bias marked clones expanding day 15 to 37, unlike balanced contracting clones.

A remark on this clonotype: Its cognate antigen is unknown.

The germline V gene encodes CDR1 SGHRS and CDR2 YFSETQ. Trimming cost V 2 bases and J 3 bases, with 9 bases left between them. The CDR3 has 14 amino acids. The authors produced TCR alpha and TCR beta cDNA libraries with sample barcodes and UMIs by 5'RACE using constant-segment primers. TCRdb independently ran MiXCR on the 5' RACE reads; one entry per CDR3 protein. The sample has around 450,000 distinct CDR3 sequences; less than 25% are singletons. The clonotype was recovered from an adult woman who had mild COVID-19 (a few samples of this study predate the infection). Cell type and time point are not known. The chain recombines TRBV5-1 with TRBJ1-5; a weak D match, TRBD1 (6 bases). The specimen sequenced was PBMCs or a T cell subset sorted from them (not recorded which). The CDR3 bases are TGCGCCAGCAGCTTAGGGGGTACCAATCAGCCCCAGCATTTT. This sequence encodes CASSLGGTNQPQHF.